The 5 T cell receptor beta chains listed next were all sequenced from one sample in a study of shared clonotypes between healthy human individuals. Generated by immunoSEQ multiplex PCR, the TCRdb table keeps only in-frame clones and is missing some. Of about 1.4 million clones in the sample, roughly 96% were seen once. The sample comprised naive CD4+ T cells sorted from blood. The subset denotes: CD45RA+ positively selected. Source of these receptors: a young man in good health.

The chain carries TRBV5-8 and TRBJ1-4; TRBD1 is a possible D gene (6 bases). Trimming stripped 4 bases from V and 8 bases from J, with 24 bases between. Germline V gives CDR1 SGHTS, CDR2 YDEGEE. The CDR3 spans 17 residues. CDR3 sequence: CASSTRGLQGIGEKLFF. Here the CDR3 DNA reads TGTGCCAGCAGCACGCGGGGATTACAGGGAATAGGAGAAAAACTGTTTTTT.

V is TRBV19 and J is TRBJ2-5; TRBD2 matches at 9 bases. CDR1 and CDR2 (germline): LNHDA, SQIVND (reference sequence). The CDR3 is 13 amino acids. Trimming took 6 bases from V and 5 from J; bases not matched to a gene: 4. The CDR3 sequence is CASSASGTETQYF. The CDR3 bases are TGTGCCAGTAGCGCTAGCGGGACTGAGACCCAGTACTTC.

The chain has TRBV5-1 and TRBJ2-3; D call uncertain. The V end lost 4 bases, the J end lost 3 bases, and 12 bases lay between the germline ends. The germline CDR1 and CDR2 sequences are SGHRS and YFSETQ. CDR3 size: 14 residues. The DNA for the CDR3 is TGCGCCAGCAGCCCCCGGGCCTCGACAGATACGCAGTATTTT. Residues: CASSPRASTDTQYF.

The chain employs TRBV28 and TRBJ2-1, with TRBD2 matching 14 bases. The CDR3 spans 17 residues. Germline CDR1 and CDR2: MDHEN and SYDVKM. With 4 bases clipped from V and 4 bases from J, the junction kept 6 bases outside the gene matches. The CDR3, as DNA: TGTGCCAGCAGTTCGACTAGCGGGAGGGGGCTTTACAATGAGCAGTTCTTC. Its protein product is CASSSTSGRGLYNEQFF.

The rearrangement links TRBV5-4 to TRBJ1-1, with D uncertain. Germline CDR1 SGHNT, CDR2 YYREEE (reference sequence). Trimming removed 4 bases from V and 1 base from J, with 14 bases in between. The CDR3 is made up of 15 amino acids. CDR3 region: CASSDQRTGNTEAFF. The CDR3 DNA reads TGTGCCAGCAGCGACCAGAGGACGGGGAACACTGAAGCTTTCTTT.